This TCR beta chain was captured in a study of T cells expressing NK-cell markers. Study-level information: According to the study, TCR beta repertoires originated from sorted CD3+CD56+NKG2C+, CD3+CD56+NKG2C- and CD3+CD56-NKG2C+ T cells. HCMV serostatus: seven of eight sequenced donors positive, one negative. Study-wide results and limits: Certain NKG2C+ T cell clones were expanded, and their HCMV specificity remained unclear.

In regard to this clonotype: The antigen remains undetermined.

No DNA is given; TCRdb re-called the 5' RACE reads and lists each CDR3 protein once. The sample totals about half a million distinct CDR3 sequences; its top ten clones hold over 1.3%. The specimen sequenced was blood T cells: a sorted CD56 or NKG2C T cell subset, CD4+ or CD8+ T cells, or bulk PBMC T cells (not recorded which). The sequence derives from a woman in her 50s in good health.

Here the CDR3 reads CASSLARDRGRLFF. This chain connects TRBV12-3 or TRBV12-4 to TRBJ1-4; without DNA, the TCRdb call of TRBD1 cannot be checked. This CDR3 is 14 amino acids long.